This entry features one T cell receptor beta chain sequence. Its antigen is unknown. Sequencing was performed with immunoSEQ multiplex PCR; in TCRdb, only in-frame clones are kept and a portion is missing. The sample carries about 120,000 clones, around 82% recorded once. This specimen belongs to a study of T cell responses to AZD1222 COVID-19 vaccine. The CDR3 has 18 residues. After removal of 3 bases from V and 5 bases from J, the junction contained 8 bases not matched to a gene. Looked up from germline, CDR1 is SGHRS and CDR2 is YFSETQ. Study results and limitations: Nearly half of spike-specific TCRs reportedly go after variant regions that carry no mutations. Increased Spike-specific TCR breadth and depth were observed after two AZD1222 doses. Mapped onto spike, vaccine-associated CD4 TCRs spanned it and were dominant at 160-218 and 743-854.

This sequence originates from an adult in good health. The sample here was peripheral blood, taken on day 0 of AZD1222 vaccination. The chain uses TRBV5-1 and TRBJ2-1; 16 bases match TRBD2. The CDR3 nucleotides are TGCGCCAGCAGCTCGGGGACTAGCGGGAGGGCCAGCAACAATGAGCAGTTCTTC. Amino acids: CASSSGTSGRASNNEQFF.